The next 23 T cell receptor beta chains were all read from a single sample in a study of cytomegalovirus exposure and HLA in healthy donors. Primers included in the PCR were 60 Vbeta and 13 Jbeta primers. Repertoires were generated with immunoSEQ multiplex PCR, while TCRdb's copy carries only in-frame clones and drops some. Of hundreds of thousands of clones in the sample, 75% to 85% were seen once. Material: PBMCs. The origin of the receptors is an older woman in good health and CMV-seropositive.

V and J are TRBV5-1 and TRBJ2-1; 7 bases fit TRBD2. Losses at the gene ends were 4 bases for V and 6 bases for J; bases not matched to a gene: 10. Germline CDR1 is SGHRS and CDR2 is YFSETQ. The CDR3 totals 15 residues. The CDR3 nucleotides are TGCGCCAGCAGCGGCGTTGGGGGGGGGTTCAATGAGCAGTTCTTC. Its translation: CASSGVGGGFNEQFF.

Remarks on this clone: The same CDR3 also results from other DNA sequences found in this sample. This chain joins TRBV18 and TRBJ2-1, with D perhaps matching TRBD1 (5 bases). This CDR3 region has 12 residues. Between the trimmed V and J ends, which lost 3 bases and 8 bases, there was a span of 8 bases. Germline CDR1 and CDR2: KGHSH and LQKENI. This chain's CDR3 is CASSPGADEQFF. DNA for the CDR3: TGTGCCAGCTCACCTGGGGCCGATGAGCAGTTCTTC.

The CDR3 is CASSFTGQGLTYEQYF. The CDR3 DNA reads TGCGCCAGCAGCTTCACGGGGCAGGGACTCACCTACGAGCAGTACTTC. The chain carries TRBV5-1 and TRBJ2-5, with a possible D match to TRBD2 (6 bases). With the DNA end fitting TRBJ2-7 better, the J assignment may be wrong. The CDR3 extends over 16 amino acids. Germline V lookup: CDR1 SGHRS, CDR2 YFSETQ.

This chain links TRBV7-2 with TRBJ1-1; unclear D gene. V lost 6 bases and J 6 bases, leaving 14 bases between the germline ends. Germline V gives CDR1 SGHTA, CDR2 FQGNSA. The CDR3 length is 13 residues. CDR3 DNA: TGTGCCAGCAGATCCCGTGGAGGGTCTGAAGCTTTCTTT. Protein sequence: CASRSRGGSEAFF.

V is TRBV27 and J is TRBJ2-2; D may be TRBD1 (5 bases). Trimming stripped 2 bases from V and 0 bases from J, with 13 bases between. This CDR3 has 17 amino acids. CDR1 is MNHEY and CDR2 is SMNVEV in the germline V gene (reference sequence). The CDR3 protein is CASSLGWGRANTGELFF. The CDR3 bases are TGTGCCAGCAGTTTAGGATGGGGCCGCGCGAACACCGGGGAGCTGTTTTTT.

The chain has TRBV30 and TRBJ1-6; D not certain. There are 16 residues in the CDR3. Per germline, CDR1 GTSNPN and CDR2 SVGIG (reference sequence). Trimming took 2 bases from V and 12 from J, leaving 23 bases between them. CDR3 region: CAWSSPGMGTDKPLHF. CDR3 nucleotide sequence: TGTGCCTGGAGTTCCCCGGGGATGGGTACCGATAAACCCCTCCACTTT.

The CDR3 coding sequence is TGTGCCAGCAGTTTCGGCAGGGGGCAGAGCGGGGAGCTGTTTTTT. Protein product: CASSFGRGQSGELFF. The chain employs TRBV27 and TRBJ2-2, with 8 bases aligning to TRBD1. There are 15 residues in the CDR3. Trimming took 3 bases from V and 7 from J; bases not matched to a gene: 7. Germline lookup yields CDR1 MNHEY and CDR2 SMNVEV (reference sequence).

J is TRBJ1-1 and V is TRBV7-3; D remains ambiguous. Germline loops: CDR1 SGHTA, CDR2 FQGTGA. Trimming cost V 3 bases and J 3 bases, with 8 bases left between them. The CDR3 has 13 amino acids. CDR3 sequence reads: CASSLSGDTEAFF. The CDR3 bases are TGTGCCAGCAGCTTGTCCGGGGACACTGAAGCTTTCTTT.

This chain connects TRBV5-1 to TRBJ1-1, with a possible D match to TRBD1 (5 bases). Germline V gives CDR1 SGHRS, CDR2 YFSETQ. Trimming took 5 bases from V and 5 from J, leaving 10 bases between them. The CDR3 contains 12 residues. CDR3 coding DNA: TGCGCCAGCAGGGGGGAGGGGACTGAAGCTTTCTTT. It specifies CASRGEGTEAFF.

This rearrangement joins TRBV28 to TRBJ1-2; no reliable D call. Germline lookup yields CDR1 MDHEN and CDR2 SYDVKM. This CDR3 is 13 amino acids long. V was clipped by 10 bases and J by 4 bases, with 16 bases between them. The CDR3 DNA is TGTGCCACGGGAGGACCGAACCTCTATGGCTACACCTTC. Its protein is CATGGPNLYGYTF.

J is TRBJ1-1 and V is TRBV5-1, with a tentative D call TRBD1 (5 bases). Germline loops: CDR1 SGHRS, CDR2 YFSETQ. The V gene lost 2 bases and the J gene lost 3 bases, with 14 bases spanning the gap. The CDR3 is made up of 15 amino acids. Written as DNA, the CDR3 is TGCGCCAGCAGCTTTAAGGGGATGAAGGACACTGAAGCTTTCTTT. Protein sequence: CASSFKGMKDTEAFF.

With regard to this clone: The final CDR3 position lacks the conserved phenylalanine or tryptophan, pointing to a likely read error. The V call is TRBV6-6, the J call TRBJ1-3; D remains ambiguous. Germline CDR1 is MNHNY and CDR2 is SVGAGI (reference sequence). The germline V and J ends were trimmed by 10 bases and 2 bases, with 15 bases remaining between them. There are 14 residues in the CDR3. CDR3 in amino acids: CATAGGPTGNTIYL. The CDR3 DNA follows: TGTGCCACTGCCGGAGGGCCAACTGGAAACACCATATATCTT.

The chain couples TRBV5-1 to TRBJ2-1, with 7 positions matching TRBD2. Germline loops: CDR1 SGHRS, CDR2 YFSETQ. V gave up 2 bases and J gave up 8 bases; unmatched junction bases: 7. This CDR3 contains 14 residues. The CDR3 is CASSFRTSGHEQFF. The CDR3 nucleotides are TGCGCCAGCAGCTTCCGGACTAGTGGGCATGAGCAGTTCTTC.

The chain employs TRBV30 and TRBJ1-1, with D possibly matching TRBD1 (6 bases). Trimming removed 4 bases from V and 0 bases from J, with 18 bases in between. Germline CDR1 reads GTSNPN; CDR2 reads SVGIG (reference sequence). The CDR3 runs 16 residues. The CDR3 sequence: CAWTPAGGALNTEAFF. The CDR3 DNA reads TGTGCCTGGACTCCTGCCGGGGGGGCCTTGAACACTGAAGCTTTCTTT.

The rearrangement links TRBV6-6 to TRBJ1-5, with a tentative D call TRBD1 (6 bases). The ends were cut back, 7 bases at V and 3 bases at J, with 16 bases in the middle. From germline, CDR1 is MNHNY and CDR2 SVGAGI (reference sequence). This CDR3 has 15 residues. This CDR3 reads CASTSGGGNNQPQHF. CDR3 coding DNA: TGTGCCAGCACAAGCGGGGGCGGAAACAATCAGCCCCAGCATTTT.

The chain carries TRBV30 and TRBJ2-3; 7 bases fit TRBD1. CDR1 is GTSNPN and CDR2 is SVGIG in the germline V gene (reference sequence). J lost 7 bases, V lost 5 bases, and 6 bases had no gene match. The CDR3 is made up of 12 amino acids. DNA of the CDR3: TGTGCCTGGGGACAGGAGGCGAATACGCAGTATTTT. Encoded protein: CAWGQEANTQYF.

The chain has TRBV18 and TRBJ2-5; 13 bases fit TRBD2. The J segment lost 5 bases and the V segment lost 1 base, leaving 4 bases of the junction unmatched. This CDR3 contains 16 residues. CDR1 is KGHSH and CDR2 is LQKENI in the germline V gene. The chain's CDR3 is CASSPQLAGGPETQYF. The CDR3 coding sequence is TGTGCCAGCTCACCACAACTAGCGGGGGGGCCGGAGACCCAGTACTTC. The whole variable domain, remainder taken from reference TRBV18 and TRBJ2-5, is NAGVMQNPRHLVRRRGQEARLRCSPMKGHSHVYWYRQLPEEGLKFMVYLQKENIIDESGMPKERFSAEFPKEGPSILRIQQVVRGDSAAYFCASSPQLAGGPETQYFGPGTRLLVL.

The V gene is TRBV10-3, the J gene TRBJ1-3; 9 bases line up with TRBD1. J was trimmed by 3 bases and V by 11 bases; bases with no gene match: 5. This CDR3 is built from 13 residues. The V gene's germline CDR1 is ENHRY and CDR2 SYGVKD. CDR3 nucleotide sequence: TGTGCCGGCAGGACAGGGGTTGGAAACACCATATATTTT. It translates to CAGRTGVGNTIYF.

The rearrangement uses TRBV6-1 and TRBJ1-3; D remains unclear. V lost 6 bases and J 0 bases, leaving 12 bases between the germline ends. The length of the CDR3 is 15 residues. Germline CDR1 reads MNHNS; CDR2 reads SASEGT. The DNA for the CDR3 is TGTGCCAGCAGGTTCGGCGGACTCTCTGGAAACACCATATATTTT. It specifies CASRFGGLSGNTIYF.

This clone showed up just a few times. The V gene is TRBV6-4, the J gene TRBJ2-7; the match to TRBD2 covers 9 bases. The CDR3 is 15 residues long. Germline V gene lookup returns CDR1 MRHNA and CDR2 SNTAGT. J gave up 5 bases and V 0 bases, and 5 bases lay outside the gene matches. CDR3 in amino acids: CASSDSAGGLDEQYF. In DNA form, the CDR3 reads TGTGCCAGCAGTGACTCAGCGGGGGGACTCGACGAGCAGTACTTC.

The V and J genes are TRBV4-3 and TRBJ1-2; no firm D call. CDR1 is LGHNA and CDR2 is YSLEER in the germline V gene. This CDR3 contains 15 residues. Trimming shortened V by 1 base and J by 5 bases, and 14 bases separated the two germline ends. CDR3 bases: TGCGCCAGCAGCCAAGTATCGGAGGCTCAGTATGGCTACACCTTC. Its protein product is CASSQVSEAQYGYTF.

This chain connects TRBV7-9 to TRBJ1-4, with 8 bases lining up with TRBD1. CDR3 size: 12 residues. The ends lost 5 bases at V and 8 bases at J; junction bases unmatched: 1. Germline V gene data show CDR1 as SEHNR and CDR2 as FQNEAQ (reference sequence). The chain's CDR3 is CASSGTGEKLFF. For the CDR3, the DNA is TGTGCCAGCAGCGGGACAGGAGAAAAACTGTTTTTT. The full variable domain, in which reference TRBV7-9 and TRBJ1-4 provide the parts outside the CDR3, is DTGVSQNPRHKITKRGQNVTFRCDPISEHNRLYWYRQTLGQGPEFLTYFQNEAQLEKSRLLSDRFSAERPKGSFSTLEIQRTEQGDSAMYLCASSGTGEKLFFGSGTQLSVL.

Turning to this clone: Other DNA sequences from this sample encode an identical CDR3 as well. The chain links TRBV2 to TRBJ2-3; 12 bases match TRBD2. The CDR3 length is 15 residues. V dropped 9 bases and J dropped 7; count of bases not matched to a gene: 11. Germline CDR1 and CDR2: SNHLY and FYNNEI. CDR3 DNA: TGTGCCAGTAGCCCTAGCGGGGGGGCCGATTATACGCAGTATTTT. This codes for CASSPSGGADYTQYF.